The sequence of this T cell receptor (beta chain) was determined in a study of spatial heterogeneity in lung cancer. The wider study: There were consistently more beta-chain sequences detected than alpha-chain sequences.

Each TCR cDNA molecule bore a unique molecular identifier. TCRdb re-called the 5' RACE reads with MiXCR, one entry per CDR3 protein. This table holds roughly 80,000 distinct CDR3 sequences, approximately 8% found once. This clonotype was detected ten times or more. Its target is not known. The CDR3 totals 14 residues. With 6 bases clipped from V and 4 bases from J, the junction kept 8 bases outside the gene matches. CDR1 and CDR2 (germline): SGHAT, FQDESV (reference sequence). Regarding time point: sample taken at primary tumor resection. Overall study results and limits: Compared with follow-up, resection was when ubiquitous expanded tumor TCRs appeared in blood more.

The sequence derives from a male donor with early-stage non-small cell lung cancer. The chain carries TRBV11-1 and TRBJ2-7, with 8 nucleotides matching TRBD2. Sequenced material: PBMCs, taken at surgery. CDR3 residues: CASRKRESTYEQYF. DNA of the CDR3: TGTGCCAGCAGGAAGCGGGAGTCAACGTACGAGCAGTACTTC.